The TCR beta chain under discussion was sequenced for a study of shared clonotypes between healthy human individuals. Study conclusions and caveats: Naive CD4 clonotypes were shared across a few donors at around 5%. Blood was the sole source, and tissue repertoires probably differ.

An even split of each subset's genomic DNA across several immunoSEQ plates was performed. Per the study methods: ImmunoSEQ junction-only sequences lacked quality scores, so their filtering differed. Repertoires were generated with immunoSEQ multiplex PCR, while TCRdb's copy carries only in-frame clones and drops some. The DNA was the basis for D and trimming; V, J and clone size are from that table. The profile shows fewer than 850,000 clones, 80% to 95% of them singletons. The CDR3 extends over 17 amino acids. The V and J ends lost 4 bases and 0 bases, in that order; junction bases with no gene match: 7. Germline CDR1 MDHEN, CDR2 SYDVKM. A note on this clone: Antigen: not known.

This clonotype originated in a man aged 18 to 30 in good health. Some clones in this sample may be carry-over from other donors' samples. The source material was memory CD8+ T cells from PBMCs. Subset indicated: CD45RO+ cells pooled with CCR7-negative TemRA cells. This chain joins TRBV28 and TRBJ2-3, with 10 bases aligning to TRBD2. This chain's CDR3 is CASSWTSGAPSTDTQYF. The DNA for the CDR3 is TGTGCCAGCAGTTGGACTAGCGGAGCCCCTAGCACAGATACGCAGTATTTT.